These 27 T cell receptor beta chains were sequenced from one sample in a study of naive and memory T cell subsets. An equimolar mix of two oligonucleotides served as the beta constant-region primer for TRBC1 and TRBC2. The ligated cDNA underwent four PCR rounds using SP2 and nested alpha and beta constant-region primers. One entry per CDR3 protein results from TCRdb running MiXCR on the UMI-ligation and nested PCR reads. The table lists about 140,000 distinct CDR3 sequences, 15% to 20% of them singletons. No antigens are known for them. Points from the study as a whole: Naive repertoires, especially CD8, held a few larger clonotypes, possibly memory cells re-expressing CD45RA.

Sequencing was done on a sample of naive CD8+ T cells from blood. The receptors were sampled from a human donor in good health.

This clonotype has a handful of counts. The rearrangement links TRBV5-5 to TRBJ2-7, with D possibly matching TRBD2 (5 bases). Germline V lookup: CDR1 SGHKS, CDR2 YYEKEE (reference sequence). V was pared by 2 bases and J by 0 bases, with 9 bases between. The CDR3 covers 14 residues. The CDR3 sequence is CASSFGVSSYEQYF. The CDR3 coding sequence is TGTGCCAGCAGCTTCGGGGTGAGCTCCTACGAGCAGTACTTC.

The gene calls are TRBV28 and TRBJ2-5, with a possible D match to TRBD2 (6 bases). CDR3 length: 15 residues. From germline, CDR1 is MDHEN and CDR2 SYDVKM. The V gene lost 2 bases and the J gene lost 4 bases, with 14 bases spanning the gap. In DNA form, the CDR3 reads TGTGCCAGCAGTTTAAGGCCCAGGGAGGCAGAGACCCAGTACTTC. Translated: CASSLRPREAETQYF.

CDR3 sequence reads: CAISDDYTGELFF. The CDR3 DNA is TGTGCCATCAGTGACGACTACACCGGGGAGCTGTTTTTT. The chain employs TRBV10-3 and TRBJ2-2; D ambiguous. Trimming shortened V by 3 bases and J by 3 bases, and 5 bases separated the two germline ends. Germline CDR1 and CDR2: ENHRY and SYGVKD. This CDR3 comprises 13 residues.

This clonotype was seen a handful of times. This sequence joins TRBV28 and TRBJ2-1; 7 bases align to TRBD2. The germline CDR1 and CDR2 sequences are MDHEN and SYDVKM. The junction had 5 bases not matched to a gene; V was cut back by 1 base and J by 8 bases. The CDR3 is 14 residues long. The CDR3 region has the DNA TGTGCCAGCAGTTTATTGGGGAGGGCGGATGAGCAGTTCTTC. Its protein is CASSLLGRADEQFF.

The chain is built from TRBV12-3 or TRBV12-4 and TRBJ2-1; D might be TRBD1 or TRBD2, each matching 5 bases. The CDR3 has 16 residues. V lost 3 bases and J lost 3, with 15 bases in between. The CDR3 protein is CASSFLGRTVYNEQFF. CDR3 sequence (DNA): TGTGCCAGCAGTTTCTTGGGACGGACCGTCTACAATGAGCAGTTCTTC.

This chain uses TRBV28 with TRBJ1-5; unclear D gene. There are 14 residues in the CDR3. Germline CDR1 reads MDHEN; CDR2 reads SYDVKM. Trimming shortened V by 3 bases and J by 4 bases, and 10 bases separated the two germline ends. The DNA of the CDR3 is TGTGCCAGCAGTTTGGTTGGGAGGAATCAGCCCCAGCATTTT. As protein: CASSLVGRNQPQHF.

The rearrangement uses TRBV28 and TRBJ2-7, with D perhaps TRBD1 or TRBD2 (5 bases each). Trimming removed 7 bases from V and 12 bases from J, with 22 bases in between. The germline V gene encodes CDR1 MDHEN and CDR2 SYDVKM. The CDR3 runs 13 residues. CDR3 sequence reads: CASTLGPGSSPYF. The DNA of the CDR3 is TGTGCCAGCACCCTGGGACCAGGCTCTTCGCCGTACTTC.

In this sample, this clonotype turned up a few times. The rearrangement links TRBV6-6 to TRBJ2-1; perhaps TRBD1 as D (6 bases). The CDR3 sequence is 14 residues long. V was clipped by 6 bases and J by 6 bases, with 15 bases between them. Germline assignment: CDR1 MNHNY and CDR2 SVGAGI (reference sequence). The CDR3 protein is CASSAAPDSNEQFF. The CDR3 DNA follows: TGTGCCAGCAGCGCTGCCCCGGACAGCAATGAGCAGTTCTTC.

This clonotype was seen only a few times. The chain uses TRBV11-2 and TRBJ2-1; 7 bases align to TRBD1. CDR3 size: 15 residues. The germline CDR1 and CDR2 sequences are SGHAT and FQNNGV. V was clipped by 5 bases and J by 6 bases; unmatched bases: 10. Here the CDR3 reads CASSAGTDLLNEQFF. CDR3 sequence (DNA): TGTGCCAGCAGCGCTGGGACAGACCTTCTCAATGAGCAGTTCTTC.

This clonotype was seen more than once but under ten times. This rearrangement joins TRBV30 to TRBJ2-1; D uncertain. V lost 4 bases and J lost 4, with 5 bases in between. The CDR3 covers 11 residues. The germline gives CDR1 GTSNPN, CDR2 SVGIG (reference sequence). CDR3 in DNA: TGTGCCTGGAATCAGTACAATGAGCAGTTCTTC. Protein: CAWNQYNEQFF. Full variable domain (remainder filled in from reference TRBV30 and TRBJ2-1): SQTIHQWPATLVQPVGSPLSLECTVEGTSNPNLYWYRQAAGRGLQLLFYSVGIGQISSEVPQNLSASRPQDRQFILSSKKLLLSDSGFYLCAWNQYNEQFFGPGTRLTVL.

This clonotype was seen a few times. CDR3 nucleotides: TGTGCCAGCATCGGCGACTACTCCTACGAGCAGTACTTC. Translation gives CASIGDYSYEQYF. The chain carries TRBV6-2 or TRBV6-3 and TRBJ2-7, with D possibly TRBD2 on 5 matching bases. Trimming removed 7 bases from V and 0 bases from J, with 10 bases in between. Germline V lookup: CDR1 MNHEY, CDR2 SVGEGT. The CDR3 length is 13 residues.

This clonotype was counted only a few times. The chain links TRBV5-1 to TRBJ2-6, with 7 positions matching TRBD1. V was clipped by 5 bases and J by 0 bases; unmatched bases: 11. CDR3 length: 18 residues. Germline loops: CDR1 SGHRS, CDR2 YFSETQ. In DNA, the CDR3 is TGCGCCAGCAGAACACGGGACAGCCTCAGCTCTGGGGCCAACGTCCTGACTTTC. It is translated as CASRTRDSLSSGANVLTF. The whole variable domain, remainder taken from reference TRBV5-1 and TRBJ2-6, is KAGVTQTPRYLIKTRGQQVTLSCSPISGHRSVSWYQQTPGQGLQFLFEYFSETQRNKGNFPGRFSGRQFSNSRSEMNVSTLELGDSALYLCASRTRDSLSSGANVLTFGAGSRLTVL.

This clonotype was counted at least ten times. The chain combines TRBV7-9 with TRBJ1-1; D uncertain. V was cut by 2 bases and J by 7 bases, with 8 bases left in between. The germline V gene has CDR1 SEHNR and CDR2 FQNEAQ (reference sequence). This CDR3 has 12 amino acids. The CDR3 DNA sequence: TGTGCCAGCAGCTTATCGGGAGATGAAGCTTTCTTT. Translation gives CASSLSGDEAFF.

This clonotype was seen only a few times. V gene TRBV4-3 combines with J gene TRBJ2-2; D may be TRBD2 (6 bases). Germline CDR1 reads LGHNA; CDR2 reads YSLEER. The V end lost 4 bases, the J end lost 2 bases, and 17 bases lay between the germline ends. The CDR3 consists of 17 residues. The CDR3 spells CASSLFFVGGNTGELFF. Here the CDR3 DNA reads TGCGCCAGCAGCCTTTTTTTTGTGGGAGGCAACACCGGGGAGCTGTTTTTT.

The DNA for the CDR3 is TGTGCCAGCAGTTTGGAGGGGGTCTTGTCCTACGAGCAGTACTTC. The encoded protein is CASSLEGVLSYEQYF. The V and J genes are TRBV28 and TRBJ2-7; D is possibly TRBD1 or TRBD2 (6 bases each). Germline-derived CDR1 and CDR2 are MDHEN and SYDVKM. V lost 3 bases and J 1 base, leaving 13 bases between the germline ends. The CDR3 is 15 residues long.

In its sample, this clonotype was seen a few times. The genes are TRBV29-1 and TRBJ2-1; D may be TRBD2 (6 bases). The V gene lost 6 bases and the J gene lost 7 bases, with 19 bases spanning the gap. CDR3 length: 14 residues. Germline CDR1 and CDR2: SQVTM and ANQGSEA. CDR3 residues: CSVKLAVHYNEQFF. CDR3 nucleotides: TGCAGCGTGAAACTAGCAGTCCATTATAATGAGCAGTTCTTC.

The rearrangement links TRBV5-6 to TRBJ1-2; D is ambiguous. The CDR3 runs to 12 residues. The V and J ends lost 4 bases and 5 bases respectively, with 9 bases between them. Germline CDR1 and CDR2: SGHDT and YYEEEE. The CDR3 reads CASSLMSYGYTF. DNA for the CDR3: TGTGCCAGCAGCCTGATGTCTTATGGCTACACCTTC.

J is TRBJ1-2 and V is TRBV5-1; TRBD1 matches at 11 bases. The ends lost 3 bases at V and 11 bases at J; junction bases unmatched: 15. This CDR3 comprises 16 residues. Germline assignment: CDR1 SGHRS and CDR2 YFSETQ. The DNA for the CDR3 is TGCGCCAGCAGCTCCCTTACCCGGACAGGGGGCTTTGATTACACCTTC. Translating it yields CASSSLTRTGGFDYTF.

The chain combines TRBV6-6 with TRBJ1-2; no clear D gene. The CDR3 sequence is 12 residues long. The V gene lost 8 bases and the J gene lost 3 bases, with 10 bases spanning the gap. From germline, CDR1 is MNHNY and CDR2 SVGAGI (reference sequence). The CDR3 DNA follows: TGTGCCAGCGAGGGTTCCGACTATGGCTACACCTTC. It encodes CASEGSDYGYTF.

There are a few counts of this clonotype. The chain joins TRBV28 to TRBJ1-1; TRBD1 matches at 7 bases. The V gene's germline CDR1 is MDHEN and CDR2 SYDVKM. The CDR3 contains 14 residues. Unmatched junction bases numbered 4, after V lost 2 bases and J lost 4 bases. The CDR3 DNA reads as TGTGCCAGCAGTTTAATGTCAGGGGGCACTGAAGCTTTCTTT. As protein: CASSLMSGGTEAFF.

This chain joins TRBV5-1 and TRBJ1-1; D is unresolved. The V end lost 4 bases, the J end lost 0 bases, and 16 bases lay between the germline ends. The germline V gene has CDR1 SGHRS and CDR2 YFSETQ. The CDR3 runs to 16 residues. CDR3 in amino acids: CASSTDGEFMNTEAFF. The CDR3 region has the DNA TGCGCCAGCAGCACGGACGGTGAATTCATGAACACTGAAGCTTTCTTT.

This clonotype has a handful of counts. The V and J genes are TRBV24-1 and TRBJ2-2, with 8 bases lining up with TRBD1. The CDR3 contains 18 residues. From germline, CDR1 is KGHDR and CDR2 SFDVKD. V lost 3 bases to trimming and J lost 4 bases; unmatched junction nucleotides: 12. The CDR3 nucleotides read TGTGCCACCAGTGATGACCGAATGGACAGGGTCATCACCGGGGAGCTGTTTTTT. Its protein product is CATSDDRMDRVITGELFF.

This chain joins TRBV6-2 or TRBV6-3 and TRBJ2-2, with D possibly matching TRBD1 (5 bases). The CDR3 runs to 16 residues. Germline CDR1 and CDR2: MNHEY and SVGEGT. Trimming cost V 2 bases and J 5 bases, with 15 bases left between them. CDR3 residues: CASSYVAGAWTGELFF. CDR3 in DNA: TGTGCCAGCAGTTACGTTGCTGGGGCATGGACCGGGGAGCTGTTTTTT.

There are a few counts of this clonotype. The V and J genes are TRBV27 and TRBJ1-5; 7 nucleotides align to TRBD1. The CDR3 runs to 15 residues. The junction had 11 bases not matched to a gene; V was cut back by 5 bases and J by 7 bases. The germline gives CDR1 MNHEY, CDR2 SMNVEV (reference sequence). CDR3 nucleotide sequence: TGTGCCAGCAGTGAATCGACAGGGACAAGGCAGCCCCAGCATTTT. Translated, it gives CASSESTGTRQPQHF.

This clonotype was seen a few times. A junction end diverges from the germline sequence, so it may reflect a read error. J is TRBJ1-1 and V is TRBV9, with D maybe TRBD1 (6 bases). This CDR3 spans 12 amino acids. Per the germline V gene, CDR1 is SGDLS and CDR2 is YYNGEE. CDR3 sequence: CASSAGGASRIF. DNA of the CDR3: TGTGCCAGCAGCGCCGGGGGGGCCTCCCGAATCTTT.

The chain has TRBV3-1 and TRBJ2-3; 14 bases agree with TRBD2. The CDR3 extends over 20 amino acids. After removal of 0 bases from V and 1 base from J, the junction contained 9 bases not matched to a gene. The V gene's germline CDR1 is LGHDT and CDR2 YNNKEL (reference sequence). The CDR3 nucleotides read TGTGCCAGCAGCCAAGACCTGACTAGCGGGAGGGCCGTCGGCACAGATACGCAGTATTTT. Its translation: CASSQDLTSGRAVGTDTQYF.

DNA of the CDR3: TGTGCCACCAGTGACCCGACCCGCTCCTACGAGCAGTACTTC. This gives the protein CATSDPTRSYEQYF. The chain recombines TRBV24-1 with TRBJ2-7, with D hard to call. The CDR3 has 14 residues. V was shortened by 4 bases and J by 0 bases, with 9 bases between the two germline ends. Germline V gene data show CDR1 as KGHDR and CDR2 as SFDVKD.